These 25 T cell receptor beta chains were sequenced from one sample in a study of OX40 agonist ivuxolimab in advanced cancers. Assay used: immunoSEQ multiplex PCR; TCRdb lists only in-frame clones, some missing. In the table there are about 91,000 clones, more than 80% of which are singletons. The starting material was CD4+ or CD8+ T cells sorted from blood, obtained in a trial of the OX40 agonist ivuxolimab. These receptors all come from an adult with an advanced solid tumor such as melanoma, head and neck, liver or kidney cancer.

The chain couples TRBV19 to TRBJ1-2, with 8 bases matching TRBD1. V was clipped by 5 bases and J by 8 bases; unmatched bases: 10. Per germline, CDR1 LNHDA and CDR2 SQIVND (reference sequence). The CDR3 is 14 amino acids. The CDR3 sequence: CASSFWDRLGGYTF. The CDR3 DNA reads TGTGCCAGTAGTTTCTGGGACAGGCTCGGGGGCTACACCTTC. Variable domain in full (rest from reference TRBV19 and TRBJ1-2): DGGITQSPKYLFRKEGQNVTLSCEQNLNHDAMYWYRQDPGQGLRLIYYSQIVNDFQKGDIAEGYSVSREKKESFPLTVTSAQKNPTAFYLCASSFWDRLGGYTFGSGTRLTVV.

The chain carries TRBV7-9 and TRBJ1-2; D might be TRBD1 (6 bases). V was clipped by 5 bases and J by 4 bases, with 17 bases between them. Germline lookup yields CDR1 SEHNR and CDR2 FQNEAQ (reference sequence). The CDR3 spans 15 residues. CDR3 residues: CASSAGMGGGYGYTF. CDR3 DNA sequence: TGTGCCAGCAGCGCCGGGATGGGGGGCGGCTATGGCTACACCTTC.

The V and J genes are TRBV6-4 and TRBJ1-5; 8 bases are shared with TRBD1. CDR1 and CDR2 (germline): MRHNA, SNTAGT. V gave up 6 bases and J gave up 3 bases; unmatched junction bases: 13. The CDR3 spans 17 residues. This CDR3 is CASRKGQEGANNQPQHF. CDR3 sequence (DNA): TGTGCCAGCAGAAAGGGACAGGAGGGAGCCAACAATCAGCCCCAGCATTTT.

The V call is TRBV7-3, the J call TRBJ2-2; D remains ambiguous. The CDR3 consists of 13 residues. The V end lost 6 bases, the J end lost 0 bases, and 5 bases lay between the germline ends. Looked up from germline, CDR1 is SGHTA and CDR2 is FQGTGA. The CDR3 sequence: CASSNTNTGELFF. The CDR3, as DNA: TGTGCCAGCAGTAATACGAACACCGGGGAGCTGTTTTTT.

V usage is TRBV28 and J usage is TRBJ1-6; D uncertain. From germline, CDR1 is MDHEN and CDR2 SYDVKM. CDR3 length equals 15 residues. Trimming left V 8 bases short and J 2 bases short, with 13 bases between. The CDR3 region is CASRKVNTYNSPLHF. The DNA of the CDR3 is TGTGCCAGCCGTAAGGTTAACACCTATAATTCACCCCTCCACTTT.

This clone turned up a few times. The gene calls are TRBV27 and TRBJ1-4; 10 bases are a match to TRBD1. V lost 4 bases and J lost 6; bases outside the gene matches: 14. The CDR3 totals 18 residues. Germline loops: CDR1 MNHEY, CDR2 SMNVEV (reference sequence). CDR3 nucleotide sequence: TGTGCCAGCAGTTCCCGACAGGGGGCGTCGGGTAGGGATGAAAAACTGTTTTTT. Protein sequence: CASSSRQGASGRDEKLFF.

V is TRBV7-3 and J is TRBJ2-5; 7 positions match TRBD2. The CDR3 is 15 amino acids. The germline V gene encodes CDR1 SGHTA and CDR2 FQGTGA. Unmatched junction bases numbered 7, after V lost 2 bases and J lost 4 bases. The CDR3 region has the DNA TGTGCCAGCAGCTTATCTCGTGGGGGGGTAGAGACCCAGTACTTC. This gives the protein CASSLSRGGVETQYF.

This rearrangement joins TRBV2 to TRBJ1-1; maybe TRBD1 (6 bases). Germline values: CDR1 SNHLY, CDR2 FYNNEI. V was clipped by 8 bases and J by 4 bases, with 17 bases between them. The CDR3 covers 14 residues. CDR3 nucleotide sequence: TGTGCCAGCCGTACAGGGTATGGCTCCACTGAAGCTTTCTTT. Translation: CASRTGYGSTEAFF.

The chain employs TRBV7-9 and TRBJ2-1, with TRBD1 identical over 7 bases. This CDR3 comprises 15 residues. After removal of 2 bases from V and 8 bases from J, the junction contained 9 bases not matched to a gene. Germline V lookup: CDR1 SEHNR, CDR2 FQNEAQ (reference sequence). The CDR3, as DNA: TGTGCCAGCAGCTTACGACAGGGAGCGTTCGATGAGCAGTTCTTC. It translates to CASSLRQGAFDEQFF.

The genes are TRBV4-1 and TRBJ1-6; D might be TRBD1 (5 bases). The CDR3 is 16 amino acids. From germline, CDR1 is MGHRA and CDR2 YSYEKL. V lost 0 bases, J lost 6 bases, and 12 bases lay in between. The CDR3 sequence: CASSQDQVGVNSPLHF. The CDR3 DNA reads as TGCGCCAGCAGCCAAGATCAGGTAGGGGTTAATTCACCCCTCCACTTT.

The chain recombines TRBV9 with TRBJ2-7; no clear D gene. V lost 0 bases, J lost 6 bases, and 25 bases lay in between. CDR1 is SGDLS, CDR2 YYNGEE, per germline. This CDR3 spans 18 amino acids. The CDR3 spells CASSVAPIRPRATGEQYF. CDR3 in DNA: TGTGCCAGCAGCGTAGCCCCAATACGGCCGCGAGCTACGGGCGAGCAGTACTTC.

This clone was seen a single time. The rearrangement uses TRBV2 and TRBJ2-3; D ambiguous. The ends were cut back, 2 bases at V and 2 bases at J, with 5 bases in the middle. The CDR3 is made up of 13 amino acids. CDR1 is SNHLY, CDR2 FYNNEI, per germline. The CDR3 protein is CASSELTTDTQYF. Here the CDR3 DNA reads TGTGCCAGCAGTGAACTGACCACAGATACGCAGTATTTT. The whole variable domain, remainder taken from reference TRBV2 and TRBJ2-3, is EPEVTQTPSHQVTQMGQEVILRCVPISNHLYFYWYRQILGQKVEFLVSFYNNEISEKSEIFDDQFSVERPDGSNFTLKIRSTKLEDSAMYFCASSELTTDTQYFGPGTRLTVL.

This clone came up once. This chain uses TRBV7-2 with TRBJ2-3, with D possibly being TRBD1 (6 bases). CDR3 size: 14 residues. CDR1 and CDR2 (germline): SGHTA, FQGNSA. The germline V and J ends were trimmed by 4 bases and 3 bases, with 11 bases remaining between them. CDR3 region: CASSSLQGTDTQYF. In DNA, the CDR3 is TGTGCCAGCAGCTCCTTACAGGGTACAGATACGCAGTATTTT.

This sequence joins TRBV19 and TRBJ1-1, with D hard to call. V lost 11 bases and J lost 0, with 13 bases in between. CDR3 length equals 13 residues. CDR1 and CDR2 (germline): LNHDA, SQIVND (reference sequence). As DNA, the CDR3 is TGTGCCTCCCTTGAAGGGATGAACACTGAAGCTTTCTTT. Translating it yields CASLEGMNTEAFF.

The chain combines TRBV7-9 with TRBJ1-4; 10 bases map to TRBD1. Trimming took 5 bases from V and 5 from J; bases not matched to a gene: 2. The CDR3 runs to 14 residues. Germline V CDR1 and CDR2: SEHNR, FQNEAQ (reference sequence). CDR3 region: CASSPGQGNEKLFF. CDR3 DNA: TGTGCCAGCAGCCCGGGACAGGGGAATGAAAAACTGTTTTTT.

This chain joins TRBV5-4 and TRBJ1-2, with a weak D call TRBD1 (5 bases). Germline CDR1 is SGHNT and CDR2 is YYREEE (reference sequence). This CDR3 comprises 14 residues. V was shortened by 0 bases and J by 7 bases, with 13 bases between the two germline ends. CDR3 nucleotides: TGTGCCAGCAGCTTGGTAGGCCAGGGTGCTGGCTACACCTTC. It translates to CASSLVGQGAGYTF.

The V call is TRBV5-6, the J call TRBJ2-3, with unresolved D. This CDR3 spans 13 amino acids. Germline V gene sequence: CDR1 SGHDT, CDR2 YYEEEE. V lost 1 base and J lost 2, with 5 bases in between. The CDR3 DNA sequence: TGTGCCAGCAGCTTGTTTAACACAGATACGCAGTATTTT. It is translated as CASSLFNTDTQYF.

The chain uses TRBV10-3 and TRBJ1-2, with no clear D. The V gene lost 2 bases and the J gene lost 3 bases, with 10 bases spanning the gap. The CDR3 length is 14 residues. Germline CDR1 reads ENHRY; CDR2 reads SYGVKD. Here the CDR3 reads CAISEGGWDYGYTF. The DNA of the CDR3 is TGTGCCATCAGTGAGGGAGGTTGGGACTATGGCTACACCTTC.

In its sample, this clone was seen once. This chain joins TRBV7-9 and TRBJ2-7; no clear D. Between the trimmed V and J ends, which lost 1 base and 2 bases, there was a span of 12 bases. Per germline, CDR1 SEHNR and CDR2 FQNEAQ (reference sequence). This CDR3 spans 15 amino acids. The CDR3 reads CASSLDKVQPYEQYF. In nucleotides, the CDR3 is TGTGCCAGCAGCTTAGACAAAGTTCAACCCTACGAGCAGTACTTC. The entire variable domain, with the rest obtained from reference TRBV7-9 and TRBJ2-7, is as follows: DTGVSQNPRHKITKRGQNVTFRCDPISEHNRLYWYRQTLGQGPEFLTYFQNEAQLEKSRLLSDRFSAERPKGSFSTLEIQRTEQGDSAMYLCASSLDKVQPYEQYFGPGTRLTVT.

The chain has TRBV30 and TRBJ1-1; 9 nucleotides align to TRBD1. V trimming: 3 bases; J trimming: 5 bases; junction bases outside the gene matches: 7. Germline values: CDR1 GTSNPN, CDR2 SVGIG (reference sequence). This CDR3 region has 14 residues. The CDR3 DNA reads as TGTGCCTGGAGCGGACCCGGGACAGGGACTGAAGCTTTCTTT. Translated, it gives CAWSGPGTGTEAFF.

This CDR3 is CASEKGRLAATYNEQFF. The DNA of the CDR3 is TGCGCCAGCGAAAAGGGGCGACTAGCAGCAACCTACAATGAGCAGTTCTTC. V is TRBV5-1 and J is TRBJ2-1; TRBD2 aligns across 7 bases. CDR1 and CDR2 from the germline V gene are SGHRS and YFSETQ. V dropped 7 bases and J dropped 2; count of bases not matched to a gene: 15. The CDR3 consists of 17 residues.

The J gene is TRBJ1-6, the V gene TRBV19; tentatively, D is TRBD1 (5 bases). Trimming pared 5 bases from V and 2 bases from J, leaving 10 bases between. The CDR3 has 15 residues. The germline CDR1 and CDR2 sequences are LNHDA and SQIVND (reference sequence). CDR3 protein: CASSEQATYNSPLHF. The CDR3 DNA follows: TGTGCCAGTAGTGAACAGGCCACCTATAATTCACCCCTCCACTTT.

This clone appeared a few times. The chain couples TRBV29-1 to TRBJ2-3, with 7 bases matching TRBD2. Germline CDR1 and CDR2: SQVTM and ANQGSEA. V was clipped by 4 bases and J by 0 bases; unmatched bases: 13. The length of the CDR3 is 17 residues. The CDR3 spells CSVVRPEPRGSTDTQYF. Written as DNA, the CDR3 is TGCAGCGTTGTCAGGCCGGAACCGCGGGGGAGCACAGATACGCAGTATTTT.

This chain joins TRBV6-6 and TRBJ1-2; D unresolved. The germline V and J ends were trimmed by 7 bases and 3 bases, with 15 bases remaining between them. This CDR3 has 14 amino acids. The germline V gene encodes CDR1 MNHNY and CDR2 SVGAGI (reference sequence). CDR3 amino acids: CASKNSQIHYGYTF. The CDR3 DNA reads TGTGCCAGCAAAAACAGTCAGATCCACTATGGCTACACCTTC.

The V and J genes are TRBV6-1 and TRBJ2-7; D might be TRBD1 (5 bases). The CDR3 totals 14 residues. The ends were cut back, 8 bases at V and 0 bases at J, with 14 bases in the middle. Germline assignment: CDR1 MNHNS and CDR2 SASEGT. CDR3 sequence reads: CASQRGLGSYEQYV. Written as DNA, the CDR3 is TGTGCCAGCCAAAGGGGCTTGGGCTCCTACGAGCAGTACGTC.